This T cell receptor (beta chain) was found in a study of T cell responses to AZD1222 COVID-19 vaccine. A remark on this clone: Its antigen is undetermined.

Study-level results: Recipients of two AZD1222 doses showed rising Spike-specific TCR breadth and depth. Close to half of all spike-specific TCRs reportedly target regions of the variants that are unmutated. The donors showed a predominance of white British ancestry and of females, with possible underestimation of clonal diversity.

CDR1 and CDR2 from the germline V gene are SGHDT and YYEEEE. This CDR3 is 15 amino acids long. Trimming cost V 3 bases and J 0 bases, with 10 bases left between them. The table came from immunoSEQ multiplex PCR; TCRdb's copy has only in-frame clones and leaves some out. This sample has tens of thousands of clones, with roughly 90% found just once. V and J are TRBV5-6 and TRBJ2-1, with D possibly being TRBD1 (6 bases). The sequence came from an adult in good health. The sequencing here drew on peripheral blood, taken on day 0 of AZD1222 vaccination. For the CDR3, the DNA is TGTGCCAGCAGCTCTGGACAGTACTCCTACAATGAGCAGTTCTTC. Amino acids: CASSSGQYSYNEQFF.